This T cell receptor beta chain derives from a study of T cell responses to AZD1222 COVID-19 vaccine. Overall study findings and caveats: Reportedly, nearly half of unique spike TCRs recognized epitopes outside B.1.351/B.1.1.7 mutations. White British donors predominated, females outnumbered males, and clonal diversity was possibly underestimated. The study found Spike-specific TCR breadth and depth rose after two AZD1222 doses. Repertoires in all cases were sampled only once the peak T cell response had passed.

For this clone: Its antigen is still unknown.

Only in-frame clones appear in the TCRdb table, and some are missing; sequencing was by immunoSEQ multiplex PCR. Here the sample spans 150,000 to 200,000 clones, 85% to 95% being singletons. The CDR3 is 12 amino acids. Germline V gene data show CDR1 as SQVTM and CDR2 as ANQGSEA. V was trimmed by 2 bases and J by 1 base, leaving 5 bases between them. The source is an adult who received the AZD1222 COVID-19 vaccine. The gene calls are TRBV29-1 and TRBJ2-5; D gene unclear. The specimen comprised peripheral blood, sampled 28 days after the second AZD1222 dose. CDR3 coding DNA: TGCAGCGTTGAACACAGCCAAGAGACCCAGTACTTC. Protein product: CSVEHSQETQYF.